This record concerns one TCR beta chain sequence. The antigen is undetermined. The sample contains more than one DNA sequence encoding this CDR3. The data stem from a study of cytomegalovirus exposure and HLA in healthy donors. Study findings and constraints: The authors enumerated over 150 TCR beta chains as linked to cytomegalovirus.

The CDR3 covers 14 residues. The germline CDR1 and CDR2 sequences are MGHRA and YSYEKL. Trimming took 3 bases from V and 1 from J, leaving 10 bases between them. 60 Vbeta and 13 Jbeta primers were used in PCR. The data were produced by immunoSEQ multiplex PCR, yet TCRdb's version contains in-frame clones alone and is incomplete. The data show 75,000 to 90,000 clones, approximately 80% seen once. This clonotype was sampled from a human donor in good health. What was sequenced was PBMCs. The chain combines TRBV4-1 with TRBJ2-7; D is perhaps TRBD1 (7 bases). As DNA, the CDR3 is TGCGCCAGCAGCCAGCGGGACAGATCCTACGAGCAGTACTTC. Its translation is CASSQRDRSYEQYF.